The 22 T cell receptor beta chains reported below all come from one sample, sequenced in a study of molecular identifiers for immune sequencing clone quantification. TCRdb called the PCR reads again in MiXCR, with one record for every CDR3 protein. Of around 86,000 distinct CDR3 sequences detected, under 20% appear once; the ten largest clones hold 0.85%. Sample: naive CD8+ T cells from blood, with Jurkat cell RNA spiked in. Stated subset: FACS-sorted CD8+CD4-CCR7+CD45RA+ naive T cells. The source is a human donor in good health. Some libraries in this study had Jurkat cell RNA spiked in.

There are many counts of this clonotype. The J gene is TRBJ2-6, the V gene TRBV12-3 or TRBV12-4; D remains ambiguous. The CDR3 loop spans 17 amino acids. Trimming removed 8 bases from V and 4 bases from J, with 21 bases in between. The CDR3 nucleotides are TGTGCCAGCCGTCTGGGCTCTGGCTTGTGGGGGGCCAACGTCCTGACTTTC. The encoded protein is CASRLGSGLWGANVLTF.

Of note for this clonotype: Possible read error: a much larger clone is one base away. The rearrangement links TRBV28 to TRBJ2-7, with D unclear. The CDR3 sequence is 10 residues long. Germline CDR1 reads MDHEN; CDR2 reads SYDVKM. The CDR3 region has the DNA TGTGCCAGCAGTTCGAACGAGCTGTACTTC. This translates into CASSSNELYF.

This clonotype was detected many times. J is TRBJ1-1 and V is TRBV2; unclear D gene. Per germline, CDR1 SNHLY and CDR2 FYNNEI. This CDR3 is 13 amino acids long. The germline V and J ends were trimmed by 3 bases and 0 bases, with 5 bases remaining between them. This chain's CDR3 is CASSETLNTEAFF. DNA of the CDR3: TGTGCCAGCAGTGAGACCCTGAACACTGAAGCTTTCTTT. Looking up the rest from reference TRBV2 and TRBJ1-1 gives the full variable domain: EPEVTQTPSHQVTQMGQEVILRCVPISNHLYFYWYRQILGQKVEFLVSFYNNEISEKSEIFDDQFSVERPDGSNFTLKIRSTKLEDSAMYFCASSETLNTEAFFGQGTRLTVV.

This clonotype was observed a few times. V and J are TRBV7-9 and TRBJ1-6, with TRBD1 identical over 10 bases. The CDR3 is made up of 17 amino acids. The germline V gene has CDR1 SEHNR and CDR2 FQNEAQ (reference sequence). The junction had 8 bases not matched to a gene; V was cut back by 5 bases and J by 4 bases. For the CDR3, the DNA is TGTGCCAGCAGCGCCGAGACAGGGGGCGGATATAATTCACCCCTCCACTTT. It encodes CASSAETGGGYNSPLHF. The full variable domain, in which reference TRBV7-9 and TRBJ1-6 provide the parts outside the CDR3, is DTGVSQNPRHKITKRGQNVTFRCDPISEHNRLYWYRQTLGQGPEFLTYFQNEAQLEKSRLLSDRFSAERPKGSFSTLEIQRTEQGDSAMYLCASSAETGGGYNSPLHFGNGTRLTVT.

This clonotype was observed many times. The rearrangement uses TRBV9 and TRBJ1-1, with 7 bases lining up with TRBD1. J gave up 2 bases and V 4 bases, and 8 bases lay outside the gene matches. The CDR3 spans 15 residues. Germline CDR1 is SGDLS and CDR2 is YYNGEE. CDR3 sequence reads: CASSPTTGPNTEAFF. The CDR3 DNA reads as TGTGCCAGCAGCCCAACGACAGGGCCTAACACTGAAGCTTTCTTT.

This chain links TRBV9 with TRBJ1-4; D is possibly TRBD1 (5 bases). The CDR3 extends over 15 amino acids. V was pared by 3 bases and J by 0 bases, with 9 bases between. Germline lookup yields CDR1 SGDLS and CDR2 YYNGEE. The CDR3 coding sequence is TGTGCCAGCAGCGGGGGGGGAGCAACTAATGAAAAACTGTTTTTT. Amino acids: CASSGGGATNEKLFF.

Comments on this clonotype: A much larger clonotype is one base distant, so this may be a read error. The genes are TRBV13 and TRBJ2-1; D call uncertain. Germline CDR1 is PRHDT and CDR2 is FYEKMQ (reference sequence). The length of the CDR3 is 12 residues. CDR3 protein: CASSSYDLSKLF. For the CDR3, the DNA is TGTGCCAGCAGCTCGTATGATTTGAGTAAGCTCTTC.

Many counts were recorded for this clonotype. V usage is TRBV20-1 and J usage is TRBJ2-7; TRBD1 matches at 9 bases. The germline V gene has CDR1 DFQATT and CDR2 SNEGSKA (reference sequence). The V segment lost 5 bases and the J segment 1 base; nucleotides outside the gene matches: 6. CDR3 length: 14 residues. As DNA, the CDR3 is TGCAGTGCTTTAGACAGGGGGGGGTCCTACGAGCAGTACTTC. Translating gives CSALDRGGSYEQYF.

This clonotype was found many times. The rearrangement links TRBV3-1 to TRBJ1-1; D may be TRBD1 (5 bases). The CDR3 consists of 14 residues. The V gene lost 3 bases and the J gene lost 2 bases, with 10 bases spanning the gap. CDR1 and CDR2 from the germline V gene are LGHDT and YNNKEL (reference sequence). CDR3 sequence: CASSHGRANTEAFF. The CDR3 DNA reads TGTGCCAGCAGCCATGGCAGGGCAAACACTGAAGCTTTCTTT. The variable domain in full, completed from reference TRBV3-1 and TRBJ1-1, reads DTAVSQTPKYLVTQMGNDKSIKCEQNLGHDTMYWYKQDSKKFLKIMFSYNNKELIINETVPNRFSPKSPDKAHLNLHINSLELGDSAVYFCASSHGRANTEAFFGQGTRLTVV.

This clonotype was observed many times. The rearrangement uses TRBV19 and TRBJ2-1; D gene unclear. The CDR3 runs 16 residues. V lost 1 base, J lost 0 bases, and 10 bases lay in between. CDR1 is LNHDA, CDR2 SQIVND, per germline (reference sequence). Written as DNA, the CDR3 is TGTGCCAGTAGTATAGGCGGATTGAGCTCCTACAATGAGCAGTTCTTC. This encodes CASSIGGLSSYNEQFF.

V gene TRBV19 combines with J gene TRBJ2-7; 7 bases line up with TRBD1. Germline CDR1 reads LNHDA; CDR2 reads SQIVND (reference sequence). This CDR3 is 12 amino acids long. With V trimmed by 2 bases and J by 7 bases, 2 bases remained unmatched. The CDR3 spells CASSITGVEQYF. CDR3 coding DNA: TGTGCCAGTAGTATAACAGGGGTTGAGCAGTACTTC.

The DNA of the CDR3 is TGTGCCAGCAGACGGGACTTCCAAGAGACCCAGTACTTC. As protein: CASRRDFQETQYF. The chain uses TRBV27 and TRBJ2-5; D is possibly TRBD2 (6 bases). Trimming stripped 6 bases from V and 1 base from J, with 9 bases between. CDR3 length equals 13 residues. Germline assignment: CDR1 MNHEY and CDR2 SMNVEV (reference sequence).

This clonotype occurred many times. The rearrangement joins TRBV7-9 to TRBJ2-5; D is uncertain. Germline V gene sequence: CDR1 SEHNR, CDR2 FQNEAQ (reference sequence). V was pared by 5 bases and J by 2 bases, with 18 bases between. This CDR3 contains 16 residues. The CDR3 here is CASSQYSGLGQETQYF. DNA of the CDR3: TGTGCCAGCAGCCAATACTCGGGCCTCGGACAAGAGACCCAGTACTTC.

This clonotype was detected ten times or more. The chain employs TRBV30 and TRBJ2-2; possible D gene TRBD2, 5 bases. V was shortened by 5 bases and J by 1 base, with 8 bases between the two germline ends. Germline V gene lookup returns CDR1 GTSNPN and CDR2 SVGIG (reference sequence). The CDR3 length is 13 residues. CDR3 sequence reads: CAWFRENTGELFF. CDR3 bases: TGTGCCTGGTTTCGGGAGAACACCGGGGAGCTGTTTTTT.

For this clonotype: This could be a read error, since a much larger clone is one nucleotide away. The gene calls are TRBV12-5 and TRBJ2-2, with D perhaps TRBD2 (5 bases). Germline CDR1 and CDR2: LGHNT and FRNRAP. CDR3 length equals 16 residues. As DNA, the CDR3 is TGTGCTAGTGGTTTCCAGTCAAGCAGAGGAACCGGGGAGCCGTTTTTT. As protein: CASGFQSSRGTGEPFF.

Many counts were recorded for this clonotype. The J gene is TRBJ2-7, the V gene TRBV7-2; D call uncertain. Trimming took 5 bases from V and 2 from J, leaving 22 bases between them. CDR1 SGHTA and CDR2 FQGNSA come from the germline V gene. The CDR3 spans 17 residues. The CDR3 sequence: CASSNLPDGPITYEQYF. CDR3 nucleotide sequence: TGTGCCAGCAGCAACCTTCCGGACGGGCCTATAACCTACGAGCAGTACTTC.

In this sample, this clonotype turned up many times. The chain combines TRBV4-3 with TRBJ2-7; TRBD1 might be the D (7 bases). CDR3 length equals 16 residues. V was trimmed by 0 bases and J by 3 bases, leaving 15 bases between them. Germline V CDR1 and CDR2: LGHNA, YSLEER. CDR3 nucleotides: TGCGCCAGCAGCCAAGAATCAGGGGGGACAGACTACGAGCAGTACTTC. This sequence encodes CASSQESGGTDYEQYF.

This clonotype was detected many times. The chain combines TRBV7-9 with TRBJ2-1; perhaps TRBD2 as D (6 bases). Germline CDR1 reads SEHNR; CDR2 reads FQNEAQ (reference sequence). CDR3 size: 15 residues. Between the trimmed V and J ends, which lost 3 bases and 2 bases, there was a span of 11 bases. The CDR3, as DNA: TGTGCCAGCAGCTTCGAACTAGCCCCCTACAATGAGCAGTTCTTC. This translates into CASSFELAPYNEQFF. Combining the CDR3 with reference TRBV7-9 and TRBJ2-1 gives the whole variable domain DTGVSQNPRHKITKRGQNVTFRCDPISEHNRLYWYRQTLGQGPEFLTYFQNEAQLEKSRLLSDRFSAERPKGSFSTLEIQRTEQGDSAMYLCASSFELAPYNEQFFGPGTRLTVL.

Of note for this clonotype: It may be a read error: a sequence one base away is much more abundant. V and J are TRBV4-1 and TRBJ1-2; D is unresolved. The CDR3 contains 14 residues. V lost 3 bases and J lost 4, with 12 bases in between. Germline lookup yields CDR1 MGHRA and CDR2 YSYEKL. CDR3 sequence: CASSQENNSYGYTF. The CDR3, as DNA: TGCGCCAGCAGCCAGGAAAACAACAGCTATGGCTACACCTTC.

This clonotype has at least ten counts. This CDR3 is CASSEGGGQETQYF. The DNA for the CDR3 is TGCGCCAGCAGCGAGGGGGGAGGGCAAGAGACCCAGTACTTC. V usage is TRBV5-1 and J usage is TRBJ2-5; tentatively, D is TRBD2 (7 bases). The CDR3 is 14 amino acids. Per the germline V gene, CDR1 is SGHRS and CDR2 is YFSETQ. V was pared by 4 bases and J by 2 bases, with 12 bases between.

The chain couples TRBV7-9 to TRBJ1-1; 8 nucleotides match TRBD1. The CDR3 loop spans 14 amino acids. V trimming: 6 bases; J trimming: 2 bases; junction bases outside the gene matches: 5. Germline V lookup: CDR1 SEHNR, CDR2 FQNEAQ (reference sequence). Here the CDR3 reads CASRSGQGNTEAFF. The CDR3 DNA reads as TGTGCCAGCAGGTCCGGACAGGGAAACACTGAAGCTTTCTTT.

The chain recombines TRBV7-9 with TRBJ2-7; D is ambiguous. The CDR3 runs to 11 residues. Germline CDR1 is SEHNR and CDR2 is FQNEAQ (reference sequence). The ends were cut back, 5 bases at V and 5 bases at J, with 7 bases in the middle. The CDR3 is CASSTHHEQYF. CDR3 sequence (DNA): TGTGCCAGCAGCACCCACCACGAGCAGTACTTC.